Following are 21 T cell receptor beta chains from one sample sequenced in a study of cytomegalovirus exposure and HLA in healthy donors. Both 60 Vbeta primers and 13 Jbeta primers went into the PCR. Some clones are missing from TCRdb's copy, which holds only in-frame ones; the method was immunoSEQ multiplex PCR. The sample holds around 200,000 clones, 75% to 85% seen once. Material for sequencing was PBMCs. The source of these receptors is a woman in her fifties or sixties in good health and CMV-seropositive.

This chain links TRBV11-2 with TRBJ2-1; D unresolved. The CDR3 is made up of 16 amino acids. In germline, CDR1 is SGHAT, CDR2 FQNNGV. V was trimmed by 1 base and J by 5 bases, leaving 15 bases between them. The CDR3 DNA follows: TGTGCCAGCAGCTTAGGTATCCAGCGATACCACAATGAGCAGTTCTTC. As protein: CASSLGIQRYHNEQFF.

On this clone: Other nucleotide sequences in the sample specify the same CDR3. The chain has TRBV27 and TRBJ1-2; D gene ambiguous. Germline CDR1 reads MNHEY; CDR2 reads SMNVEV (reference sequence). Trimming cost V 0 bases and J 5 bases, with 13 bases left between them. The length of the CDR3 is 15 residues. The CDR3 protein is CASSLSGQNNYGYTF. DNA for the CDR3: TGTGCCAGCAGTTTATCTGGCCAGAATAATTATGGCTACACCTTC.

This clone has just one count. A junction end diverges from the germline sequence, so it may reflect a read error. V and J are TRBV7-9 and TRBJ2-7, with 14 bases matching TRBD2. This CDR3 comprises 19 residues. Germline V gene sequence: CDR1 SEHNR, CDR2 FQNEAQ (reference sequence). In DNA form, the CDR3 reads TGTGCCAGCAGCTTAGCGACAGGGGGACTAGCGGGAGCCTCCAACGAGCAGTACTTC. Residues: CASSLATGGLAGASNEQYF.

J is TRBJ2-5 and V is TRBV4-1; TRBD2 aligns across 10 bases. The CDR3 covers 18 residues. Trimming took 0 bases from V and 5 from J; bases not matched to a gene: 12. Germline V gene sequence: CDR1 MGHRA, CDR2 YSYEKL. CDR3 in amino acids: CASSQDSPPAGGRETQYF. For the CDR3, the DNA is TGCGCCAGCAGCCAAGATTCCCCCCCAGCGGGGGGGCGTGAGACCCAGTACTTC.

The table lists this clone with a count of one. The V gene is TRBV7-2, the J gene TRBJ1-1; D might be TRBD1 (5 bases). The ends were cut back, 5 bases at V and 8 bases at J, with 15 bases in the middle. Germline assignment: CDR1 SGHTA and CDR2 FQGNSA. The CDR3 loop spans 13 amino acids. In DNA, the CDR3 is TGTGCCAGCAGCCCACCGGGGGACGGAGAAGCTTTCTTT. It specifies CASSPPGDGEAFF.

The chain uses TRBV18 and TRBJ2-1, with D possibly matching TRBD2 (7 bases). Germline V gene data show CDR1 as KGHSH and CDR2 as LQKENI. The CDR3 consists of 14 residues. The ends were cut back, 1 base at V and 7 bases at J, with 11 bases in the middle. The CDR3 coding sequence is TGTGCCAGCTCACCACAAGGGGGGGAAAATGAGCAGTTCTTC. The encoded protein is CASSPQGGENEQFF. The complete variable domain, with remaining parts taken from reference TRBV18 and TRBJ2-1, reads NAGVMQNPRHLVRRRGQEARLRCSPMKGHSHVYWYRQLPEEGLKFMVYLQKENIIDESGMPKERFSAEFPKEGPSILRIQQVVRGDSAAYFCASSPQGGENEQFFGPGTRLTVL.

The V call is TRBV7-3, the J call TRBJ1-2; D not resolved. V was trimmed by 5 bases and J by 1 base, leaving 11 bases between them. The germline V gene encodes CDR1 SGHTA and CDR2 FQGTGA. This CDR3 spans 14 amino acids. The CDR3 loop is CASSRGSINYGYTF. CDR3 in DNA: TGTGCCAGCAGCCGCGGCAGCATTAACTATGGCTACACCTTC.

The chain is built from TRBV7-9 and TRBJ1-1, with 7 bases lining up with TRBD1. V lost 5 bases, J lost 0 bases, and 6 bases stayed unmatched. CDR3 length: 15 amino acids. Germline CDR1 reads SEHNR; CDR2 reads FQNEAQ (reference sequence). DNA of the CDR3: TGTGCCAGCAGCATAATCACAGGGGTGAACACTGAAGCTTTCTTT. Translated: CASSIITGVNTEAFF.

The chain is built from TRBV10-3 and TRBJ2-7, with 7 bases identical to TRBD2. The CDR3 has 16 amino acids. V was clipped by 6 bases and J by 3 bases; unmatched bases: 14. Germline CDR1 reads ENHRY; CDR2 reads SYGVKD. The CDR3 DNA follows: TGTGCCATCAGAGGACTAGGGCCCCTCTTAAACTACGAGCAGTACTTC. Protein product: CAIRGLGPLLNYEQYF.

This clone showed up just a few times. The rearrangement uses TRBV5-1 and TRBJ2-7; TRBD1 agrees at 8 bases. The CDR3 is made up of 15 amino acids. CDR1 is SGHRS and CDR2 is YFSETQ in the germline V gene. Trimming removed 4 bases from V and 3 bases from J; junction bases left unmatched: 9. The CDR3 DNA reads TGCGCCAGCAGCCCGGACAGGGAGTCAATCTACGAGCAGTACTTC. Its protein is CASSPDRESIYEQYF. Looking up the rest from reference TRBV5-1 and TRBJ2-7 gives the full variable domain: KAGVTQTPRYLIKTRGQQVTLSCSPISGHRSVSWYQQTPGQGLQFLFEYFSETQRNKGNFPGRFSGRQFSNSRSEMNVSTLELGDSALYLCASSPDRESIYEQYFGPGTRLTVT.

The chain employs TRBV10-1 and TRBJ2-3, with 11 nucleotides matching TRBD2. The CDR3 consists of 17 residues. The germline V gene has CDR1 WNHNN and CDR2 SYGVQD (reference sequence). After removal of 4 bases from V and 0 bases from J, the junction contained 6 bases not matched to a gene. The CDR3 is CASSASRLAGSTDTQYF. In DNA, the CDR3 is TGCGCCAGCAGTGCGAGTCGACTAGCGGGGAGCACAGATACGCAGTATTTT.

This clone was seen a few times. The junction and the germline gene differ at one end; a read error may be behind it. J is TRBJ2-6 and V is TRBV4-3, with D possibly TRBD1 on 6 matching bases. Germline-derived CDR1 and CDR2 are LGHNA and YSLEER. The CDR3 loop spans 16 amino acids. CDR3 bases: TGCGCCAGCAGCCAAGATGGGGGCTCTGGGGCCAACGGCCTGACTTTC. It encodes CASSQDGGSGANGLTF.

V usage is TRBV5-4 and J usage is TRBJ2-7, with TRBD1 as a possible D gene (6 bases). V was trimmed by 4 bases and J by 5 bases, leaving 13 bases between them. The germline V gene encodes CDR1 SGHNT and CDR2 YYREEE (reference sequence). This CDR3 region has 13 residues. Here the CDR3 reads CASSRDIQNEQYF. The CDR3 DNA follows: TGTGCCAGCAGCCGGGACATCCAGAACGAGCAGTACTTC.

This chain joins TRBV6-5 and TRBJ2-3, with a weak D call TRBD2 (5 bases). Germline V lookup: CDR1 MNHEY, CDR2 SVGAGI. Trimming left V 4 bases short and J 2 bases short, with 16 bases between. The CDR3 consists of 16 residues. CDR3 protein: CASSSYTPTNTDTQYF. Here the CDR3 DNA reads TGTGCCAGCAGTTCCTACACCCCGACTAACACAGATACGCAGTATTTT.

The chain links TRBV5-1 to TRBJ2-7, with a weak D call TRBD1 (5 bases). The CDR3 consists of 12 residues. In germline, CDR1 is SGHRS, CDR2 YFSETQ. V lost 4 bases, J lost 4 bases, and 9 bases lay in between. The CDR3 DNA sequence: TGCGCCAGCAGCCCAGACAGATACGAGCAGTACTTC. This translates into CASSPDRYEQYF.

The V and J genes are TRBV27 and TRBJ2-1, with D possibly being TRBD1 (5 bases). Trimming cost V 8 bases and J 7 bases, with 9 bases left between them. In germline, CDR1 is MNHEY, CDR2 SMNVEV (reference sequence). The CDR3 runs to 11 residues. Here the CDR3 reads CASRRANEQFF. The CDR3 DNA follows: TGTGCCAGCCGCAGGGCGAATGAGCAGTTCTTC.

The V and J genes are TRBV6-6 and TRBJ2-2, with D tentatively TRBD2 (6 bases). The germline V gene has CDR1 MNHNY and CDR2 SVGAGI (reference sequence). The CDR3 runs 16 residues. V dropped 2 bases and J dropped 6 bases, with 16 bases sitting between them. This CDR3 reads CASSYAGPHQSGELFF. The CDR3 DNA reads TGTGCCAGCAGTTACGCGGGACCCCATCAGTCCGGGGAGCTGTTTTTT.

The V gene is TRBV6-1, the J gene TRBJ2-7, with a weak D call TRBD2 (6 bases). V gave up 5 bases and J gave up 7 bases, with 12 bases separating them. Germline CDR1 MNHNS, CDR2 SASEGT. There are 12 residues in the CDR3. The CDR3 reads CASSPAAGEQYF. The CDR3, as DNA: TGTGCCAGCAGTCCAGCGGCGGGGGAGCAGTACTTC.

The V gene is TRBV5-1, the J gene TRBJ2-2, with D maybe TRBD1 (5 bases). V was clipped by 2 bases and J by 2 bases, with 13 bases between them. Germline CDR1 reads SGHRS; CDR2 reads YFSETQ. This CDR3 comprises 16 residues. The CDR3 region is CASSFRQQSNTGELFF. The CDR3 DNA sequence: TGCGCCAGCAGCTTCCGACAGCAATCCAACACCGGGGAGCTGTTTTTT.

As to this clone: A read error may produce the germline difference seen at one junction end. This rearrangement joins TRBV5-5 to TRBJ2-3; perhaps TRBD1 as D (5 bases). The CDR3 sequence is 16 residues long. Germline V gene data show CDR1 as SGHKS and CDR2 as YYEKEE (reference sequence). CDR3 DNA: TGTGCCGGCAGCTTGGATGCAGGGTACAGCACAGATACGCAGTATTTT. This encodes CAGSLDAGYSTDTQYF.

In regard to this clone: It is likely a read error, because the conserved phenylalanine at the end of the CDR3 is missing. V is TRBV28 and J is TRBJ1-3; no reliable D call. Trimming shortened V by 4 bases and J by 4 bases, and 11 bases separated the two germline ends. Germline V gene data show CDR1 as MDHEN and CDR2 as SYDVKM. The CDR3 contains 14 residues. CDR3 in DNA: TGTGCCAGCAGTTACGGAGCGGAGGGAAACACCATATATTCT. It encodes CASSYGAEGNTIYS.